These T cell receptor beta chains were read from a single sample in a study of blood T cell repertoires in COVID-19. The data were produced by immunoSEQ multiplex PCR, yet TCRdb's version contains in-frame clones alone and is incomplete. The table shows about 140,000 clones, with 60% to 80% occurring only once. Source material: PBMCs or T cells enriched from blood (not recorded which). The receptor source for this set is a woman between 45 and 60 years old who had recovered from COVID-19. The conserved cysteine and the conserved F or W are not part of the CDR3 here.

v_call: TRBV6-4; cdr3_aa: APQREGFCHEQY
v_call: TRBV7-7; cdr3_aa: ASSLDRGPNEKLF
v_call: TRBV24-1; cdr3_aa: ATSVRGSYEQY
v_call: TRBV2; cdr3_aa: ASSVGQVGTEAF
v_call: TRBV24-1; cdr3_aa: ATSTARDRVHEQF
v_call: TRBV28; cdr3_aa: ASSSGQGNQPQH
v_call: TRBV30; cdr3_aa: AWRVWQGADSVAEAF
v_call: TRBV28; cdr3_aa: ASSFTPLGQY
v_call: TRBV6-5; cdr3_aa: ASSYAARGNSPLH
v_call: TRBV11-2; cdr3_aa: ASSSIDRGTEAF
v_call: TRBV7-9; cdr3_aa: ASSLTGDTEAF
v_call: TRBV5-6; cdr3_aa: ASSSDRGSRYT
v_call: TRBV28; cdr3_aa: ASSTVDRDNEKLF
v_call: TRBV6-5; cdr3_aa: ASASAALDTEAF
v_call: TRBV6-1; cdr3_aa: ASSELARTGGPNEKLF
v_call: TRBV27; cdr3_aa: ASSFDRDNSPLH
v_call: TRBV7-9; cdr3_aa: ASSLKRGSYNEQF
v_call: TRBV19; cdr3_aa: ATRASGRAITGELF
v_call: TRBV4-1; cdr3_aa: ASSQGTDTNYGYT
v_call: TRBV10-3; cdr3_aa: AIRDSSSYNEQF
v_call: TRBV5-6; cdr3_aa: ASSLAGEGYGYT
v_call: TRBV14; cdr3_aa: ASSQTSGRGYNEQF